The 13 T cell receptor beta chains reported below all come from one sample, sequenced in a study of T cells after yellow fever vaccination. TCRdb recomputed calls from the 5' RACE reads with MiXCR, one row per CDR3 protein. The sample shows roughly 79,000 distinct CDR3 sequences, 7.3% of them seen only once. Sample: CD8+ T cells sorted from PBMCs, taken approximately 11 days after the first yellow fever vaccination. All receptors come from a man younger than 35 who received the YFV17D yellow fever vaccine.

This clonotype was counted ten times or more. The CDR3, as DNA: TGTGCCAGCAGCCAAAACAGGCGACCCTACGAGCAGTACTTC. This gives the protein CASSQNRRPYEQYF. V usage is TRBV7-6 and J usage is TRBJ2-7; tentative D call: TRBD1 (5 bases). V was cut by 5 bases and J by 2 bases, with 13 bases left in between. CDR3 length: 14 residues. Germline V gene sequence: CDR1 SGHVS, CDR2 FNYEAQ.

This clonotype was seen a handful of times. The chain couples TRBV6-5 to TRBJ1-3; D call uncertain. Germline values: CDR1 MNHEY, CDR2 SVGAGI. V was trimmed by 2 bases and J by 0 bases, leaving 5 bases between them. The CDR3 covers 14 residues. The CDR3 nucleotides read TGTGCCAGCAGTTACCAGAGCTCTGGAAACACCATATATTTT. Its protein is CASSYQSSGNTIYF.

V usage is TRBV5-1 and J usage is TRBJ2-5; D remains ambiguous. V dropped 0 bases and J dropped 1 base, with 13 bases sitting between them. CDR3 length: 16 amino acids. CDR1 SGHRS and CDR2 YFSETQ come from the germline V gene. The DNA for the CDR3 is TGCGCCAGCAGCTTGGAACGATCGCGTTTCCAAGAGACCCAGTACTTC. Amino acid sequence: CASSLERSRFQETQYF.

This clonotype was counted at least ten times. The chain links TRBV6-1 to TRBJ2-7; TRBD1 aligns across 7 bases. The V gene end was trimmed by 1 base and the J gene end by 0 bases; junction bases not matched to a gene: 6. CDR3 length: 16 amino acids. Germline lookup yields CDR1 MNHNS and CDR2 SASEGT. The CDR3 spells CASSEEAGDSSYEQYF. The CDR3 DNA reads TGTGCCAGCAGTGAAGAGGCAGGGGACAGCTCCTACGAGCAGTACTTC.

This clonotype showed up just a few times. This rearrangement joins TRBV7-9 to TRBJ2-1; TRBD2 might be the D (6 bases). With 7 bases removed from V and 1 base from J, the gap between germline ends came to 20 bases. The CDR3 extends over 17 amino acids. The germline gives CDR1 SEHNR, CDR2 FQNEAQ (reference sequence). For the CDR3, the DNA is TGTGCCAGCACCTCCTTGGTGGGTGCGGGGTCCTACAATGAGCAGTTCTTC. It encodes CASTSLVGAGSYNEQFF.

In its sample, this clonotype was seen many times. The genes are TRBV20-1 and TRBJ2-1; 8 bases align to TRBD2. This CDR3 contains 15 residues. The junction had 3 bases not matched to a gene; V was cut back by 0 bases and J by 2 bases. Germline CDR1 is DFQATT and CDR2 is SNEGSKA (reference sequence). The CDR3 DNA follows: TGCAGTGCTAGAGACGCAGCGGGGGCCTACAATGAGCAGTTCTTC. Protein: CSARDAAGAYNEQFF.

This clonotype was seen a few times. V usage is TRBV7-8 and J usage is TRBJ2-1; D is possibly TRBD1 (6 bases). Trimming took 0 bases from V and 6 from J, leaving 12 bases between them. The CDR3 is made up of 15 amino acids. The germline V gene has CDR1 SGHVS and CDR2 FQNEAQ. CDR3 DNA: TGTGCCAGCAGCTTAGCTGGCAGGGGACCCAATGAGCAGTTCTTC. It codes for CASSLAGRGPNEQFF.

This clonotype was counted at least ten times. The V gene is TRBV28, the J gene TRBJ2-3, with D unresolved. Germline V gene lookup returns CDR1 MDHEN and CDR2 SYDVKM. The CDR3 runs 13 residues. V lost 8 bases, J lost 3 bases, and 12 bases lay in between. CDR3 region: CASGPEETDTQYF. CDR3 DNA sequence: TGTGCCAGCGGCCCCGAGGAAACAGATACGCAGTATTTT.

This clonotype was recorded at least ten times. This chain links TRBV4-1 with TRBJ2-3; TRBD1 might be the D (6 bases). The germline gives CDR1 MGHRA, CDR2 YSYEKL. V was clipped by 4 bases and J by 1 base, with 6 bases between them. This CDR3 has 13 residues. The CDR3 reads CASSRQGTDTQYF. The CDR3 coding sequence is TGCGCCAGCAGCCGACAGGGCACAGATACGCAGTATTTT.

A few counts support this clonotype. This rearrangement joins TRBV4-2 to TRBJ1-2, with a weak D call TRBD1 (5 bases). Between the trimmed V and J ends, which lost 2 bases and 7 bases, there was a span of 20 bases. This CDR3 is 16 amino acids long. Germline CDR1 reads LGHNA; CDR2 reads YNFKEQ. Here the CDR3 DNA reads TGTGCCAGCAGCCAACCTGGGCAGGGCCTCCCCCTTGGCTACACCTTC. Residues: CASSQPGQGLPLGYTF.

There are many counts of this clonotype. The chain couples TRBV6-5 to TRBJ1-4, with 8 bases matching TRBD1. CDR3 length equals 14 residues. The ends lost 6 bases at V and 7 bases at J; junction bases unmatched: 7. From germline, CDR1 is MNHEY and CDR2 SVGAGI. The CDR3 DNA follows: TGTGCCAGCAGATCGACAGGGGTTTTTGAAAAACTGTTTTTT. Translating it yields CASRSTGVFEKLFF.

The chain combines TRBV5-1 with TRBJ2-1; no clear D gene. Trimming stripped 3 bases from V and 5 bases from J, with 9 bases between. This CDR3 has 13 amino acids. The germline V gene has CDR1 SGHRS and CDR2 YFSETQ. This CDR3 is CASSWGNDNEQFF. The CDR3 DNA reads TGCGCCAGCAGCTGGGGTAACGACAATGAGCAGTTCTTC. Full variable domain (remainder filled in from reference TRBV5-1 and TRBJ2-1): KAGVTQTPRYLIKTRGQQVTLSCSPISGHRSVSWYQQTPGQGLQFLFEYFSETQRNKGNFPGRFSGRQFSNSRSEMNVSTLELGDSALYLCASSWGNDNEQFFGPGTRLTVL.

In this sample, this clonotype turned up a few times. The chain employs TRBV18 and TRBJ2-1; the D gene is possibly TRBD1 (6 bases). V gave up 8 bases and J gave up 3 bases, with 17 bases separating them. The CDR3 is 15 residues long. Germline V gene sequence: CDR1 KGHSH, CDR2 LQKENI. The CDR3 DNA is TGTGCCAGCAATACCGAAAGGGGGAACTACAATGAGCAGTTCTTC. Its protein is CASNTERGNYNEQFF.